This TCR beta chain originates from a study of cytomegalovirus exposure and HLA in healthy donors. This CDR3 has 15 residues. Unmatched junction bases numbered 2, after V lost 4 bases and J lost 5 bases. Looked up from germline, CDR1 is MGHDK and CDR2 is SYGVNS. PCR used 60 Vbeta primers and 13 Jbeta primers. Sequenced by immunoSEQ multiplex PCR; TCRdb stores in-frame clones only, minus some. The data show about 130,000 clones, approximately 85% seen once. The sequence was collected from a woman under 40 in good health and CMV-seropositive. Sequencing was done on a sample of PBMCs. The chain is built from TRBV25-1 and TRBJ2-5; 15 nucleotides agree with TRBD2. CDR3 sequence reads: CASSVGLAGGETQYF. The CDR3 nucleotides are TGTGCCAGCAGTGTCGGACTAGCGGGAGGGGAGACCCAGTACTTC.